These 30 T cell receptor beta chains were all obtained from the same sample, sequenced in a study of T cell responses to AZD1222 COVID-19 vaccine. The method was immunoSEQ multiplex PCR; TCRdb's version includes in-frame clones alone and lacks a portion of them. This table holds about 120,000 clones, approximately 93% found once. The starting material was peripheral blood, obtained on day 0 of AZD1222 vaccination. The receptors here all came from an adult in good health.

The chain is built from TRBV7-2 and TRBJ2-7; TRBD2 aligns across 7 bases. Trimming cost V 6 bases and J 3 bases; bases outside gene matches: 14. The germline CDR1 and CDR2 sequences are SGHTA and FQGNSA. The CDR3 length is 16 residues. CDR3 nucleotides: TGTGCCAGCAGTCCTGGGTCGGGACTACAAAACTACGAGCAGTACTTC. Its translation: CASSPGSGLQNYEQYF.

In its sample, this clone was seen a few times. J is TRBJ1-4 and V is TRBV18; 10 positions agree with TRBD1. The trim removed 3 bases at V and 6 bases at J, leaving 4 bases unmatched. Germline CDR1 is KGHSH and CDR2 is LQKENI. The CDR3 has 15 amino acids. CDR3 amino acids: CASSPGTGAYEKLFF. The CDR3, as DNA: TGTGCCAGCTCACCGGGGACAGGGGCTTATGAAAAACTGTTTTTT. The whole variable domain, filled in from reference TRBV18 and TRBJ1-4, reads NAGVMQNPRHLVRRRGQEARLRCSPMKGHSHVYWYRQLPEEGLKFMVYLQKENIIDESGMPKERFSAEFPKEGPSILRIQQVVRGDSAAYFCASSPGTGAYEKLFFGSGTQLSVL.

This rearrangement joins TRBV24-1 to TRBJ2-1; D is ambiguous. Between the trimmed V and J ends, which lost 1 base and 7 bases, there was a span of 13 bases. Looked up from germline, CDR1 is KGHDR and CDR2 is SFDVKD. This CDR3 has 15 residues. CDR3 sequence reads: CATSDFPGGINEQFF. Here the CDR3 DNA reads TGTGCCACCAGTGATTTCCCTGGTGGGATAAATGAGCAGTTCTTC.

V gene TRBV5-1 combines with J gene TRBJ2-2; tentative D call: TRBD2 (5 bases). Looked up from germline, CDR1 is SGHRS and CDR2 is YFSETQ. Trimming took 1 base from V and 4 from J, leaving 11 bases between them. There are 15 residues in the CDR3. The CDR3 loop is CASSLSSTITGELFF. The CDR3 coding sequence is TGCGCCAGCAGCTTGTCTAGCACCATCACCGGGGAGCTGTTTTTT.

The chain joins TRBV5-6 to TRBJ2-1; TRBD1 agrees at 7 bases. The CDR3 loop spans 15 amino acids. With V trimmed by 1 base and J by 4 bases, 5 bases remained unmatched. Germline CDR1 and CDR2: SGHDT and YYEEEE. This chain's CDR3 is CASSLTGQRYNEQFF. In DNA form, the CDR3 reads TGTGCCAGCAGCTTGACGGGACAGCGATACAATGAGCAGTTCTTC. Together with reference TRBV5-6 and TRBJ2-1, the CDR3 gives the full variable domain: DAGVTQSPTHLIKTRGQQVTLRCSPKSGHDTVSWYQQALGQGPQFIFQYYEEEERQRGNFPDRFSGHQFPNYSSELNVNALLLGDSALYLCASSLTGQRYNEQFFGPGTRLTVL.

The genes are TRBV27 and TRBJ1-2; D unresolved. The CDR3 is made up of 15 amino acids. Germline CDR1 reads MNHEY; CDR2 reads SMNVEV (reference sequence). Trimming left V 4 bases short and J 6 bases short, with 18 bases between. This chain's CDR3 is CASSWDGRTLDGYTF. CDR3 sequence (DNA): TGTGCCAGCAGTTGGGATGGCCGGACCCTGGATGGCTACACCTTC.

The V call is TRBV11-3, the J call TRBJ2-1, with D uncertain. V shed 1 base and J shed 7 bases, with 11 bases lying between them. Germline V gene data show CDR1 as SGHNT and CDR2 as YENEEA. The length of the CDR3 is 14 residues. CDR3 sequence reads: CASSLGPTWNEQFF. The CDR3 nucleotides are TGTGCCAGCAGCTTAGGACCCACGTGGAATGAGCAGTTCTTC.

This chain uses TRBV30 with TRBJ1-4, with a tentative D call TRBD1 (6 bases). V was shortened by 8 bases and J by 6 bases, with 13 bases between the two germline ends. This CDR3 is 12 amino acids long. Germline assignment: CDR1 GTSNPN and CDR2 SVGIG (reference sequence). In DNA, the CDR3 is TGTGCCCGGGGGGCAGCGGATGAAAAACTGTTTTTT. As protein: CARGAADEKLFF.

The chain combines TRBV12-3 or TRBV12-4 with TRBJ2-3; no clear D gene. V dropped 10 bases and J dropped 7 bases, with 12 bases sitting between them. CDR3 length: 11 amino acids. The CDR3, as DNA: TGTGCCATTACCTTCTCCAATACGCAGTATTTT. Protein product: CAITFSNTQYF.

The chain carries TRBV28 and TRBJ2-1; D gene uncertain. Germline loops: CDR1 MDHEN, CDR2 SYDVKM. CDR3 length equals 16 residues. Trimming removed 5 bases from V and 0 bases from J, with 14 bases in between. The CDR3 reads CASSGWPTSSYNEQFF. As DNA, the CDR3 is TGTGCCAGCAGTGGGTGGCCGACAAGCTCCTACAATGAGCAGTTCTTC. Supplemented by reference TRBV28 and TRBJ2-1, the full variable domain reads DVKVTQSSRYLVKRTGEKVFLECVQDMDHENMFWYRQDPGLGLRLIYFSYDVKMKEKGDIPEGYSVSREKKERFSLILESASTNQTSMYLCASSGWPTSSYNEQFFGPGTRLTVL.

The chain couples TRBV19 to TRBJ1-1, with TRBD1 matching 8 bases. CDR3 size: 14 residues. Per the germline V gene, CDR1 is LNHDA and CDR2 is SQIVND (reference sequence). V lost 3 bases, J lost 4 bases, and 4 bases stayed unmatched. The CDR3 reads CASSMGTGGTEAFF. The CDR3 DNA reads as TGTGCCAGTAGTATGGGTACAGGGGGCACTGAAGCTTTCTTT. Based on the CDR3 plus reference TRBV19 and TRBJ1-1, the full variable domain is DGGITQSPKYLFRKEGQNVTLSCEQNLNHDAMYWYRQDPGQGLRLIYYSQIVNDFQKGDIAEGYSVSREKKESFPLTVTSAQKNPTAFYLCASSMGTGGTEAFFGQGTRLTVV.

This clone was counted between two and nine times. This chain joins TRBV6-1 and TRBJ1-1, with a tentative D call TRBD1 (5 bases). The CDR3 covers 17 residues. Germline V CDR1 and CDR2: MNHNS, SASEGT. V dropped 2 bases and J dropped 0 bases, with 16 bases sitting between them. In DNA, the CDR3 is TGTGCCAGCAGTGAATCCTTGGAGGGGACTATGAACACTGAAGCTTTCTTT. As protein: CASSESLEGTMNTEAFF.

The rearrangement links TRBV19 to TRBJ2-7, with 12 positions matching TRBD2. This CDR3 is built from 15 residues. The V gene's germline CDR1 is LNHDA and CDR2 SQIVND (reference sequence). Trimming at V came to 1 base and at J to 7 bases, leaving 5 bases not matched to a gene. Written as DNA, the CDR3 is TGTGCCAGTAGTATAGGGCCGGGACTAGCGGGTGAGCAGTACTTC. This encodes CASSIGPGLAGEQYF. Full variable domain (remainder filled in from reference TRBV19 and TRBJ2-7): DGGITQSPKYLFRKEGQNVTLSCEQNLNHDAMYWYRQDPGQGLRLIYYSQIVNDFQKGDIAEGYSVSREKKESFPLTVTSAQKNPTAFYLCASSIGPGLAGEQYFGPGTRLTVT.

This clone appeared a single time. The V call is TRBV27, the J call TRBJ2-2, with 7 bases that match TRBD2. Per germline, CDR1 MNHEY and CDR2 SMNVEV (reference sequence). The length of the CDR3 is 15 residues. Losses at the gene ends were 6 bases for V and 1 base for J; bases not matched to a gene: 5. The CDR3 nucleotides are TGTGCCAGCAGCGGGGGGAGATTGAACACCGGGGAGCTGTTTTTT. This encodes CASSGGRLNTGELFF.

The rearrangement links TRBV15 to TRBJ1-1; D is undetermined. This CDR3 has 16 residues. Looked up from germline, CDR1 is LNHNV and CDR2 is YYDKDF (reference sequence). Deletions cut 0 bases from V and 0 bases from J, with 11 bases between. The CDR3 loop is CATSRDLSLLNTEAFF. DNA for the CDR3: TGTGCCACCAGCAGAGATCTCTCCCTTTTGAACACTGAAGCTTTCTTT.

This clone was seen a single time. The chain carries TRBV5-1 and TRBJ2-1; TRBD2 agrees at 7 bases. With V trimmed by 7 bases and J by 6 bases, 16 bases remained unmatched. Germline CDR1 SGHRS, CDR2 YFSETQ. This CDR3 has 16 amino acids. Here the CDR3 DNA reads TGCGCCAGCGGCCTCCTAGGCTGGGCGGGAGCCAATGAGCAGTTCTTC. The encoded protein is CASGLLGWAGANEQFF.

CDR3 sequence: CASRPFPNTGELFF. CDR3 in DNA: TGTGCCAGCAGACCATTCCCCAATACCGGGGAGCTGTTTTTT. This chain uses TRBV11-2 with TRBJ2-2, with unresolved D. Trimming pared 6 bases from V and 5 bases from J, leaving 13 bases between. This CDR3 region has 14 residues. The germline CDR1 and CDR2 sequences are SGHAT and FQNNGV.

This clone came up once. The J gene is TRBJ2-7, the V gene TRBV19; 10 nucleotides line up with TRBD1. Looked up from germline, CDR1 is LNHDA and CDR2 is SQIVND (reference sequence). This CDR3 comprises 14 residues. After removal of 3 bases from V and 3 bases from J, the junction contained 2 bases not matched to a gene. The CDR3 region is CASSMGTGDYEQYF. The CDR3 bases are TGTGCCAGTAGTATGGGGACAGGGGACTACGAGCAGTACTTC.

This chain uses TRBV5-5 with TRBJ1-3; tentatively, D is TRBD1 (5 bases). The CDR3 is made up of 18 amino acids. Germline lookup yields CDR1 SGHKS and CDR2 YYEKEE (reference sequence). With 4 bases removed from V and 7 bases from J, the gap between germline ends came to 27 bases. This CDR3 reads CASSPAAFFGTVDNTIYF. The CDR3, as DNA: TGTGCCAGCAGCCCGGCTGCCTTCTTTGGGACCGTGGATAACACCATATATTTT.

This clone was seen just once. The rearrangement joins TRBV6-5 to TRBJ1-5, with 9 bases that match TRBD1. Per the germline V gene, CDR1 is MNHEY and CDR2 is SVGAGI. V was pared by 6 bases and J by 11 bases, with 11 bases of the junction left unmatched. The CDR3 runs 14 residues. CDR3 in amino acids: CASRPGQGSGSQHF. The CDR3 nucleotides are TGTGCCAGCAGACCTGGACAGGGGTCGGGGTCCCAGCATTTT.

This sequence joins TRBV6-5 and TRBJ2-1, with no clear D. Germline CDR1 is MNHEY and CDR2 is SVGAGI. CDR3 length equals 13 residues. The V end was cut by 8 bases, the J end by 10 bases, with 18 bases between. In nucleotides, the CDR3 is TGTGCCAGCGACCGGACCGCTTCTCCAGAGCAGTTCTTC. Protein: CASDRTASPEQFF.

The chain recombines TRBV19 with TRBJ2-6; TRBD2 might be the D (5 bases). CDR1 LNHDA and CDR2 SQIVND come from the germline V gene (reference sequence). CDR3 length: 18 residues. V lost 3 bases and J lost 0, with 15 bases in between. In DNA form, the CDR3 reads TGTGCCAGTAGTATGATATTGAGGGTCGACTCTGGGGCCAACGTCCTGACTTTC. Translation: CASSMILRVDSGANVLTF.

The chain carries TRBV15 and TRBJ2-7, with D tentatively TRBD2 (6 bases). This CDR3 comprises 15 residues. The V end lost 0 bases, the J end lost 3 bases, and 12 bases lay between the germline ends. Per the germline V gene, CDR1 is LNHNV and CDR2 is YYDKDF (reference sequence). The CDR3: CATSREGGLIYEQYF. The CDR3, as DNA: TGTGCCACCAGCAGAGAGGGGGGTCTTATCTACGAGCAGTACTTC.

V and J are TRBV2 and TRBJ2-7, with 12 bases fitting TRBD1. CDR1 SNHLY and CDR2 FYNNEI come from the germline V gene. The CDR3 runs to 15 residues. Trimming took 3 bases from V and 4 from J; bases not matched to a gene: 4. CDR3 sequence (DNA): TGTGCCAGCAGTGAGGGACAGGGGGCGCGGTACGAGCAGTACTTC. It yields the protein CASSEGQGARYEQYF.

The chain combines TRBV30 with TRBJ2-7; TRBD2 aligns across 10 bases. Looked up from germline, CDR1 is GTSNPN and CDR2 is SVGIG (reference sequence). Trimming took 4 bases from V and 6 from J; bases not matched to a gene: 9. This CDR3 is 14 amino acids long. The CDR3 sequence: CAWTRLAGVTEQYF. Written as DNA, the CDR3 is TGTGCCTGGACCCGCCTAGCGGGAGTAACCGAGCAGTACTTC. The whole variable domain, remainder taken from reference TRBV30 and TRBJ2-7, is SQTIHQWPATLVQPVGSPLSLECTVEGTSNPNLYWYRQAAGRGLQLLFYSVGIGQISSEVPQNLSASRPQDRQFILSSKKLLLSDSGFYLCAWTRLAGVTEQYFGPGTRLTVT.

This clone was recorded only once. In DNA, the CDR3 is TGTGCCAGTAGTGCTCTGGGGGATACGCAGTATTTT. Translating it yields CASSALGDTQYF. The V gene is TRBV19, the J gene TRBJ2-3; D is ambiguous. CDR3 size: 12 residues. Trimming pared 5 bases from V and 6 bases from J, leaving 9 bases between. CDR1 and CDR2 from the germline V gene are LNHDA and SQIVND (reference sequence).

The V call is TRBV29-1, the J call TRBJ1-2; 8 bases match TRBD1. This CDR3 comprises 12 residues. Germline values: CDR1 SQVTM, CDR2 ANQGSEA. The junction had 6 bases not matched to a gene; V was cut back by 4 bases and J by 8 bases. CDR3 sequence reads: CSVVWTGYGYTF. DNA of the CDR3: TGCAGCGTTGTCTGGACAGGGTACGGCTACACCTTC.

V is TRBV6-5 and J is TRBJ2-1; TRBD1 matches 7 bases. The CDR3 totals 13 residues. Germline assignment: CDR1 MNHEY and CDR2 SVGAGI. Germline trimming cut 6 bases from V and 4 bases from J; bases unmatched to any gene: 3. The CDR3 is CASRDRDYNEQFF. The CDR3 DNA follows: TGTGCCAGCAGAGACAGGGATTACAATGAGCAGTTCTTC.

This chain uses TRBV4-1 with TRBJ1-5; TRBD1 agrees at 7 bases. The length of the CDR3 is 16 residues. V lost 1 base, J lost 3 bases, and 6 bases stayed unmatched. CDR1 is MGHRA, CDR2 YSYEKL, per germline. In DNA form, the CDR3 reads TGCGCCAGCAGCCAAGTGGGGGGACAGCCCAATCAGCCCCAGCATTTT. Protein: CASSQVGGQPNQPQHF.

The chain has TRBV6-5 and TRBJ2-2; 8 positions match TRBD2. Germline values: CDR1 MNHEY, CDR2 SVGAGI. The length of the CDR3 is 14 residues. V gave up 7 bases and J gave up 0 bases; unmatched junction bases: 1. The CDR3 here is CASKRETNTGELFF. CDR3 nucleotide sequence: TGTGCCAGCAAGCGGGAGACGAACACCGGGGAGCTGTTTTTT.